These 26 T cell receptor beta chains share one sample of origin, sequenced in a study of cytomegalovirus exposure and HLA in healthy donors. Researchers ran the PCR with 60 Vbeta and 13 Jbeta primers. Sequencing was performed with immunoSEQ multiplex PCR; in TCRdb, only in-frame clones are kept and a portion is missing. Counted here are more than 85,000 clones, less than 70% occurring once; the ten biggest clones make up over 1%. Source material: PBMCs. The source is a female donor in good health and CMV-seronegative.

The CDR3 sequence: CASSAAGGTTDTQYF. The CDR3 region has the DNA TGTGCCAGCAGCGCCGCAGGGGGGACCACAGATACGCAGTATTTT. V and J are TRBV6-4 and TRBJ2-3; TRBD1 might be the D (7 bases). The germline V gene encodes CDR1 MRHNA and CDR2 SNTAGT. V shed 6 bases and J shed 2 bases, with 15 bases lying between them. This CDR3 is built from 15 residues.

This clone was found once. The chain combines TRBV4-1 with TRBJ1-3, with 7 nucleotides matching TRBD1. The CDR3 covers 15 residues. The V gene end was trimmed by 4 bases and the J gene end by 0 bases; junction bases not matched to a gene: 3. Germline CDR1 reads MGHRA; CDR2 reads YSYEKL. The CDR3 region has the DNA TGCGCCAGCAGCCGAGGACAGGTCTCTGGAAACACCATATATTTT. Translation: CASSRGQVSGNTIYF.

The chain uses TRBV5-4 and TRBJ1-6; 10 bases are a match to TRBD1. Germline lookup yields CDR1 SGHNT and CDR2 YYREEE (reference sequence). The trim removed 5 bases at V and 6 bases at J, leaving 8 bases unmatched. The CDR3 loop spans 16 amino acids. The CDR3, as DNA: TGTGCCAGCAGTCGGGACAGGGGCGTGAGTAATTCACCCCTCCACTTT. It is translated as CASSRDRGVSNSPLHF.

This chain uses TRBV21-1 with TRBJ2-7; the table gives TRBD2 as D, unverified against the DNA. TRBV21-1 is a recognized pseudogene. CDR3 length: 12 residues. CDR3 sequence reads: CASQDFAYEQYF. The DNA for the CDR3 is TGTGCCAGCCAGGACTTCGCCTACGAGCAGTACTTC.

The chain joins TRBV5-1 to TRBJ2-7; TRBD2 matches at 12 bases. Losses at the gene ends were 3 bases for V and 9 bases for J; bases not matched to a gene: 1. The germline gives CDR1 SGHRS, CDR2 YFSETQ. CDR3 length equals 12 residues. The CDR3 protein is CASSSTSGRQYF. CDR3 nucleotides: TGCGCCAGCAGCTCGACTAGCGGGAGGCAGTACTTC.

The chain uses TRBV18 and TRBJ1-4; D unresolved. The V gene lost 1 base and the J gene lost 8 bases, with 11 bases spanning the gap. The length of the CDR3 is 14 residues. Germline V CDR1 and CDR2: KGHSH, LQKENI. CDR3 in amino acids: CASSPQREREKLFF. The CDR3 nucleotides read TGTGCCAGCTCACCACAGAGGGAACGCGAAAAACTGTTTTTT.

The gene calls are TRBV5-6 and TRBJ2-7; D perhaps matches TRBD1 (6 bases). V lost 8 bases, J lost 0 bases, and 9 bases lay in between. The CDR3 totals 12 residues. The germline gives CDR1 SGHDT, CDR2 YYEEEE. The CDR3 DNA follows: TGTGCCAGTCGACAGGCCTCCTACGAGCAGTACTTC. This translates into CASRQASYEQYF.

The rearrangement joins TRBV7-3 to TRBJ2-2; TRBD2 matches at 14 bases. The germline V gene encodes CDR1 SGHTA and CDR2 FQGTGA. The length of the CDR3 is 18 residues. V trimming: 4 bases; J trimming: 0 bases; junction bases outside the gene matches: 4. This CDR3 reads CASSSSGLAGANTGELFF. The CDR3 DNA reads TGTGCCAGCAGCTCCTCGGGACTAGCGGGAGCGAACACCGGGGAGCTGTTTTTT. Full variable domain (remainder filled in from reference TRBV7-3 and TRBJ2-2): GAGVSQTPSNKVTEKGKYVELRCDPISGHTALYWYRQSLGQGPEFLIYFQGTGAADDSGLPNDRFFAVRPEGSVSTLKIQRTERGDSAVYLCASSSSGLAGANTGELFFGEGSRLTVL.

This clone has a handful of counts. The chain has TRBV30 and TRBJ1-2; TRBD1 agrees at 10 bases. The CDR3 is made up of 12 amino acids. From germline, CDR1 is GTSNPN and CDR2 SVGIG (reference sequence). J lost 6 bases, V lost 5 bases, and 3 bases had no gene match. This CDR3 is CAWEDRGDGYTF. For the CDR3, the DNA is TGTGCCTGGGAGGACAGGGGGGATGGCTACACCTTC. Full variable domain (outside the CDR3, taken from reference TRBV30 and TRBJ1-2): SQTIHQWPATLVQPVGSPLSLECTVEGTSNPNLYWYRQAAGRGLQLLFYSVGIGQISSEVPQNLSASRPQDRQFILSSKKLLLSDSGFYLCAWEDRGDGYTFGSGTRLTVV.

This chain connects TRBV5-1 to TRBJ2-7; D might be TRBD1 (6 bases). This CDR3 region has 15 residues. In germline, CDR1 is SGHRS, CDR2 YFSETQ. V was clipped by 1 base and J by 2 bases, with 13 bases between them. The CDR3 bases are TGCGCCAGCAGCTTGTTGACAGGCGCTACCTACGAGCAGTACTTC. Translation gives CASSLLTGATYEQYF.

This rearrangement joins TRBV7-9 to TRBJ2-3; D unclear. The CDR3 has 12 residues. The V and J ends lost 2 bases and 6 bases respectively, with 6 bases between them. In germline, CDR1 is SEHNR, CDR2 FQNEAQ (reference sequence). CDR3 region: CASSLTRDTQYF. The CDR3 coding sequence is TGTGCCAGCAGCTTAACGCGGGATACGCAGTATTTT.

This chain links TRBV6-5 with TRBJ1-5, with 8 bases aligning to TRBD1. CDR3 length: 14 residues. Germline CDR1 reads MNHEY; CDR2 reads SVGAGI. V shed 6 bases, J shed 2 bases, and the junction held 3 bases outside the gene matches. In nucleotides, the CDR3 is TGTGCCAGCAGGACGGGACAGGGCAATCAGCCCCAGCATTTT. Translation: CASRTGQGNQPQHF.

This sequence joins TRBV5-4 and TRBJ1-4; 7 positions match TRBD1. The CDR3 has 13 residues. Germline V gives CDR1 SGHNT, CDR2 YYREEE (reference sequence). V shed 9 bases and J 3 bases; nucleotides not matched to a gene: 5. The CDR3: CATQGGSNEKLFF. CDR3 coding DNA: TGTGCCACCCAAGGGGGCTCTAATGAAAAACTGTTTTTT.

The chain couples TRBV21-1 to TRBJ2-7; the D call TRBD2 from the table was never checked on the DNA. TRBV21-1 is a recognized pseudogene. CDR3 length: 15 residues. The CDR3 nucleotides read TGTGCCAGCCTCGAGCCGGGACTAGCGGGCCACGAGCAGTACTTC. Its translation: CASLEPGLAGHEQYF.

The chain has TRBV29-1 and TRBJ2-1; TRBD1 agrees at 8 bases. The CDR3 spans 15 residues. Per the germline V gene, CDR1 is SQVTM and CDR2 is ANQGSEA. J was trimmed by 4 bases and V by 3 bases; bases with no gene match: 8. This chain's CDR3 is CSVDRRQGRYNEQFF. CDR3 coding DNA: TGCAGCGTTGATCGAAGACAGGGGAGGTACAATGAGCAGTTCTTC.

The genes are TRBV29-1 and TRBJ2-2; 12 nucleotides align to TRBD2. The CDR3 covers 16 residues. Trimming at V came to 3 bases and at J to 2 bases, leaving 4 bases not matched to a gene. Germline V gene sequence: CDR1 SQVTM, CDR2 ANQGSEA. The CDR3 protein is CSVEWTSGINTGELFF. CDR3 nucleotides: TGCAGCGTTGAGTGGACTAGCGGGATTAACACCGGGGAGCTGTTTTTT.

CDR3 bases: TGTGCCAGCAGATCAGGTGGGGCCAACGTCCTGACTTTC. It specifies CASRSGGANVLTF. The chain couples TRBV2 to TRBJ2-6; D gene ambiguous. There are 13 residues in the CDR3. Germline CDR1 reads SNHLY; CDR2 reads FYNNEI. The V gene lost 6 bases and the J gene lost 3 bases, with 6 bases spanning the gap.

The chain couples TRBV18 to TRBJ1-2, with 10 bases identical to TRBD1. The V segment lost 4 bases and the J segment 14 bases; nucleotides outside the gene matches: 16. Germline CDR1 is KGHSH and CDR2 is LQKENI. The CDR3 loop spans 15 amino acids. The CDR3 DNA sequence: TGTGCCAGCTCACGATTAACCGACAGGGGGCAGCCTGTTACCTTC. It codes for CASSRLTDRGQPVTF. Supplemented by reference TRBV18 and TRBJ1-2, the full variable domain reads NAGVMQNPRHLVRRRGQEARLRCSPMKGHSHVYWYRQLPEEGLKFMVYLQKENIIDESGMPKERFSAEFPKEGPSILRIQQVVRGDSAAYFCASSRLTDRGQPVTFGSGTRLTVV.

The genes are TRBV7-2 and TRBJ2-1; 9 bases are a match to TRBD2. The CDR3 has 15 residues. Germline assignment: CDR1 SGHTA and CDR2 FQGNSA. Unmatched junction bases numbered 7, after V lost 5 bases and J lost 5 bases. CDR3: CASSRGGAGNNEQFF. The CDR3 region has the DNA TGTGCCAGCAGCCGCGGGGGGGCGGGAAACAATGAGCAGTTCTTC.

The chain recombines TRBV5-8 with TRBJ2-5; TRBD2 matches 9 bases. J gave up 2 bases and V 7 bases, and 9 bases lay outside the gene matches. CDR1 SGHTS and CDR2 YDEGEE come from the germline V gene. The CDR3 consists of 15 residues. CDR3 sequence: CASSRSGGRQETQYF. In DNA form, the CDR3 reads TGTGCCAGCTCACGGAGCGGGGGGAGACAAGAGACCCAGTACTTC.

The rearrangement joins TRBV4-3 to TRBJ2-2, with a possible D match to TRBD2 (6 bases). Deletions cut 3 bases from V and 2 bases from J, with 13 bases between. The CDR3 has 16 residues. Germline values: CDR1 LGHNA, CDR2 YSLEER. The CDR3 DNA reads TGCGCCAGCAGCCAGCGGGAAGGGCCCAACACCGGGGAGCTGTTTTTT. It codes for CASSQREGPNTGELFF.

This chain joins TRBV18 and TRBJ1-2; D is unclear. CDR1 is KGHSH and CDR2 is LQKENI in the germline V gene. V lost 1 base, J lost 6 bases, and 6 bases lay in between. This CDR3 contains 12 residues. CDR3 sequence: CASSPHPDGYTF. The CDR3 coding sequence is TGTGCCAGCTCACCACATCCGGATGGCTACACCTTC.

The gene calls are TRBV5-1 and TRBJ1-1, with 8 bases aligning to TRBD1. The CDR3 has 15 residues. Germline loops: CDR1 SGHRS, CDR2 YFSETQ. V shed 0 bases, J shed 0 bases, and the junction held 1 base outside the gene matches. The CDR3 region is CASSLVTGVNTEAFF. The CDR3 nucleotides are TGCGCCAGCAGCTTGGTGACAGGGGTGAACACTGAAGCTTTCTTT.

The V and J genes are TRBV4-1 and TRBJ1-5; 8 bases map to TRBD1. V lost 5 bases, J lost 8 bases, and 5 bases stayed unmatched. The length of the CDR3 is 13 residues. Germline-derived CDR1 and CDR2 are MGHRA and YSYEKL. CDR3: CASSVQGAEPQHF. In nucleotides, the CDR3 is TGCGCCAGCAGCGTTCAGGGGGCAGAGCCCCAGCATTTT.

This clone was found once. This sequence joins TRBV4-1 and TRBJ2-1; 7 bases are shared with TRBD2. Trimming cost V 4 bases and J 9 bases; bases outside gene matches: 9. The CDR3 totals 14 residues. Germline V CDR1 and CDR2: MGHRA, YSYEKL. The CDR3 DNA sequence: TGCGCCAGCAGCCCCGGACTAGAGGTCGTTGAGCAGTTCTTC. Translation gives CASSPGLEVVEQFF.

This clone has only a few counts. The J gene is TRBJ2-3, the V gene TRBV30; D call uncertain. Trimming pared 5 bases from V and 6 bases from J, leaving 12 bases between. This CDR3 contains 12 residues. The germline CDR1 and CDR2 sequences are GTSNPN and SVGIG (reference sequence). CDR3 bases: TGTGCCTGGGCGTACAGATCGGATACGCAGTATTTT. It yields the protein CAWAYRSDTQYF.